Shown below are 10 T cell receptor beta chains from a single sample sequenced in a study of cytomegalovirus exposure and HLA in healthy donors. The PCR contained 60 Vbeta and 13 Jbeta primers. The table came from immunoSEQ multiplex PCR; TCRdb's copy has only in-frame clones and leaves some out. The sample carries around 140,000 clones, 82% recorded once. The sequenced sample consisted of PBMCs. These receptors were obtained from a woman aged 40 to 50 in good health and CMV-seronegative.

The CDR3 loop is CASSLWLPRQGSSYNEQFF. The CDR3 region has the DNA TGTGCCAGCAGTTTATGGCTCCCCAGACAGGGTAGCTCCTACAATGAGCAGTTCTTC. The chain recombines TRBV27 with TRBJ2-1; 7 positions agree with TRBD1. CDR1 and CDR2 (germline): MNHEY, SMNVEV (reference sequence). J gave up 0 bases and V 1 base, and 12 bases lay outside the gene matches. CDR3 length: 19 amino acids.

This chain uses TRBV5-4 with TRBJ2-1, with TRBD1 matching over 10 bases. Germline lookup yields CDR1 SGHNT and CDR2 YYREEE (reference sequence). This CDR3 has 14 residues. The V and J ends lost 0 bases and 15 bases, in that order; junction bases with no gene match: 9. The chain's CDR3 is CASSLAGTGARGFF. CDR3 DNA: TGTGCCAGCAGCTTGGCCGGGACAGGGGCGCGGGGGTTCTTC.

The chain combines TRBV5-1 with TRBJ1-3; no clear D. Trimming shortened V by 7 bases and J by 1 base, and 18 bases separated the two germline ends. This CDR3 comprises 16 residues. CDR1 is SGHRS and CDR2 is YFSETQ in the germline V gene. The DNA of the CDR3 is TGCGCCAGCGACCGTGCGCCCGCGGGTTCTGGAAACACCATATATTTT. Encoded protein: CASDRAPAGSGNTIYF.

This clone is a singleton in its sample. This rearrangement joins TRBV28 to TRBJ2-3; tentative D call: TRBD2 (6 bases). The CDR3 is 17 amino acids. Deletions cut 3 bases from V and 7 bases from J, with 23 bases between. CDR1 and CDR2 (germline): MDHEN, SYDVKM. The CDR3 nucleotides are TGTGCCAGCAGTTTGAGTGGCGGGACCTCGGGAGAGCATACGCAGTATTTT. Translating it yields CASSLSGGTSGEHTQYF.

The rearrangement links TRBV30 to TRBJ2-5; possible D gene TRBD2, 6 bases. The length of the CDR3 is 13 residues. Trimming cost V 5 bases and J 7 bases, with 17 bases left between them. Germline V gene sequence: CDR1 GTSNPN, CDR2 SVGIG (reference sequence). The CDR3 here is CAWGILGGTTQYF. The CDR3 nucleotides read TGTGCCTGGGGGATCCTGGGGGGAACGACCCAGTACTTC.

V and J are TRBV25-1 and TRBJ2-2; D remains unclear. The germline V gene has CDR1 MGHDK and CDR2 SYGVNS. The CDR3 extends over 14 amino acids. V was clipped by 4 bases and J by 2 bases, with 8 bases between them. The DNA for the CDR3 is TGTGCCAGCAGTGGTCAGGCCAACACCGGGGAGCTGTTTTTT. This codes for CASSGQANTGELFF.

The chain employs TRBV28 and TRBJ1-4; possible D gene TRBD1, 6 bases. The CDR3 spans 16 residues. CDR1 is MDHEN, CDR2 SYDVKM, per germline. V lost 5 bases and J 2 bases, leaving 15 bases between the germline ends. The CDR3 DNA reads as TGTGCCAGCAGTCCGACGTGGGGGGGCACTAATGAAAAACTGTTTTTT. It is translated as CASSPTWGGTNEKLFF.

This chain uses TRBV14 with TRBJ2-7, with TRBD1 matching over 10 bases. V lost 3 bases, J lost 3 bases, and 2 bases stayed unmatched. Per the germline V gene, CDR1 is SGHDN and CDR2 is FVKESK. CDR3 length: 14 residues. CDR3 residues: CASSHGTGVYEQYF. DNA of the CDR3: TGTGCCAGCAGCCACGGGACAGGGGTCTACGAGCAGTACTTC.

The V call is TRBV7-9, the J call TRBJ2-1, with 7 bases aligning to TRBD1. V gave up 5 bases and J gave up 9 bases; unmatched junction bases: 13. This CDR3 has 15 amino acids. The germline V gene encodes CDR1 SEHNR and CDR2 FQNEAQ (reference sequence). CDR3 region: CASSIPRGPEGEQFF. In nucleotides, the CDR3 is TGTGCCAGCAGCATCCCGAGGGGGCCAGAAGGTGAGCAGTTCTTC.

J is TRBJ2-1 and V is TRBV11-1; 9 bases map to TRBD2. The germline gives CDR1 SGHAT, CDR2 FQDESV (reference sequence). The CDR3 runs to 15 residues. Losses at the gene ends were 2 bases for V and 6 bases for J; bases not matched to a gene: 5. The CDR3 here is CASSLPAGGLNEQFF. The CDR3 nucleotides are TGTGCCAGCAGCTTACCAGCGGGAGGTCTCAATGAGCAGTTCTTC.